Listed here are 18 T cell receptor beta chains from one sample, sequenced in a study of response to subunit inactivated influenza vaccine. One entry per CDR3 protein results from TCRdb running MiXCR on the RT-PCR reads. The sample gives 430,000 or so distinct CDR3 sequences, approximately 11% of which show up once; more than 10% is in the top ten. The sample in question was PBMCs from blood, obtained roughly 46 days after vaccination. These receptors were taken from a man aged 45-60 years who received an inactivated influenza vaccine.

The sample holds a few counts of this clonotype. The chain employs TRBV4-3 and TRBJ2-6; D gene unclear. Looked up from germline, CDR1 is LGHNA and CDR2 is YSLEER. The ends were cut back, 4 bases at V and 0 bases at J, with 7 bases in the middle. CDR3 length equals 15 residues. CDR3 nucleotides: TGCGCCAGCAGCCTATTAATCTCTGGGGCCAACGTCCTGACTTTC. Translation: CASSLLISGANVLTF.

This clonotype was picked up a small number of times. The V gene is TRBV20-1, the J gene TRBJ1-4; no definite D call. This CDR3 region has 12 residues. Germline CDR1 and CDR2: DFQATT and SNEGSKA (reference sequence). The V end lost 5 bases, the J end lost 7 bases, and 11 bases lay between the germline ends. The CDR3: CSAFERSEKLFF. The DNA for the CDR3 is TGCAGTGCTTTTGAGCGGTCTGAAAAACTGTTTTTT.

At least ten counts were recorded for this clonotype. The J gene is TRBJ2-7, the V gene TRBV28; D ambiguous. V was cut by 8 bases and J by 3 bases, with 5 bases left in between. CDR1 is MDHEN and CDR2 is SYDVKM in the germline V gene. The CDR3 runs to 10 residues. The CDR3 loop reads CASGGYEQYF. The DNA of the CDR3 is TGTGCCAGCGGCGGCTACGAGCAGTACTTC.

The chain is built from TRBV7-9 and TRBJ1-4, with D possibly matching TRBD1 (5 bases). V was shortened by 0 bases and J by 8 bases, with 13 bases between the two germline ends. The CDR3 length is 15 residues. Germline assignment: CDR1 SEHNR and CDR2 FQNEAQ (reference sequence). This CDR3 reads CASSLAEITGEKLFF. DNA of the CDR3: TGTGCCAGCAGCTTAGCAGAAATCACAGGAGAAAAACTGTTTTTT.

The chain's CDR3 is CASSSRQLLEQYF. For the CDR3, the DNA is TGTGCCAGCAGTTCTCGGCAGCTTCTCGAGCAGTACTTC. The chain recombines TRBV6-2 or TRBV6-3 with TRBJ2-7; D gene ambiguous. V lost 4 bases and J lost 6, with 13 bases in between. The CDR3 spans 13 residues. Germline V gene lookup returns CDR1 MNHEY and CDR2 SVGEGT.

This clonotype showed up many times. The chain employs TRBV20-1 and TRBJ2-3; tentatively, D is TRBD2 (6 bases). The CDR3 is made up of 14 amino acids. V was cut by 7 bases and J by 4 bases, with 18 bases left in between. CDR1 DFQATT and CDR2 SNEGSKA come from the germline V gene (reference sequence). In nucleotides, the CDR3 is TGCAGTGGGTTGGGACTCCTGGGTCCAGATACGCAGTATTTT. This encodes CSGLGLLGPDTQYF.

Remarks on this clonotype: The junction and the germline gene differ at one end; a read error may be behind it. CDR3 sequence (DNA): TGTGCCAGCAGGCCCCTTGCCCAGGGTAACAACGGGGAGCTGTTTTTT. Translation: CASRPLAQGNNGELFF. The rearrangement joins TRBV7-9 to TRBJ2-2, with D tentatively TRBD1 (5 bases). Germline V gene sequence: CDR1 SEHNR, CDR2 FQNEAQ (reference sequence). The CDR3 spans 16 residues.

This clonotype was found many times. The rearrangement joins TRBV12-3 or TRBV12-4 to TRBJ2-2, with TRBD2 identical over 11 bases. V dropped 4 bases and J dropped 2; count of bases not matched to a gene: 3. There are 16 residues in the CDR3. The CDR3 is CASSWGLAANTGELFF. CDR3 in DNA: TGTGCCAGCAGTTGGGGACTAGCGGCCAACACCGGGGAGCTGTTTTTT.

The chain carries TRBV5-1 and TRBJ2-1, with D perhaps being TRBD1 or TRBD2 (5 bases each). The V gene's germline CDR1 is SGHRS and CDR2 YFSETQ. V was cut by 3 bases and J by 5 bases, with 18 bases left in between. The CDR3 loop spans 16 amino acids. CDR3 in DNA: TGCGCCAGCAGCTCGGTCGACGGGGCAAGGCACAATGAGCAGTTCTTC. Translating gives CASSSVDGARHNEQFF.

At least ten counts were recorded for this clonotype. The V and J genes are TRBV12-3 or TRBV12-4 and TRBJ2-4; either TRBD1 or TRBD2 may supply D (5 bases each). The V and J ends lost 6 bases and 4 bases respectively, with 13 bases between them. CDR3 length equals 14 residues. The CDR3 is CASRAGTDKNIQYF. DNA of the CDR3: TGTGCCAGCAGGGCCGGGACGGATAAAAACATTCAGTACTTC.

This clonotype has only a few counts. The V call is TRBV5-6, the J call TRBJ2-5, with D tentatively TRBD2 (6 bases). The CDR3 length is 15 residues. The germline V and J ends were trimmed by 5 bases and 3 bases, with 17 bases remaining between them. Per germline, CDR1 SGHDT and CDR2 YYEEEE. Here the CDR3 reads CASSRPGTPKETQYF. CDR3 in DNA: TGTGCCAGCAGTAGACCTGGGACTCCGAAAGAGACCCAGTACTTC.

This clonotype was picked up many times. The chain is built from TRBV29-1 and TRBJ2-3, with 7 nucleotides matching TRBD1. J lost 4 bases, V lost 3 bases, and 4 bases had no gene match. CDR1 and CDR2 from the germline V gene are SQVTM and ANQGSEA. This CDR3 contains 13 residues. The CDR3 region is CSVETGFPDTQYF. The CDR3 DNA follows: TGCAGCGTTGAGACAGGGTTCCCAGATACGCAGTATTTT.

The rearrangement joins TRBV20-1 to TRBJ2-1; 10 positions agree with TRBD2. CDR3 length equals 13 residues. Germline V lookup: CDR1 DFQATT, CDR2 SNEGSKA (reference sequence). V shed 7 bases and J 4 bases; nucleotides not matched to a gene: 4. The DNA of the CDR3 is TGCAGTGTTAGTAGCGGGAGGTACAATGAGCAGTTCTTC. It specifies CSVSSGRYNEQFF.

The CDR3 sequence: CASSGGRGPGFTDTQYF. In DNA form, the CDR3 reads TGTGCCAGCAGCGGAGGCCGGGGCCCTGGTTTCACAGATACGCAGTATTTT. V usage is TRBV5-5 and J usage is TRBJ2-3; the D gene could be TRBD1 or TRBD2 (5 bases each). V dropped 4 bases and J dropped 2 bases, with 20 bases sitting between them. Germline V gene lookup returns CDR1 SGHKS and CDR2 YYEKEE (reference sequence). This CDR3 is 17 amino acids long.

The chain combines TRBV4-3 with TRBJ2-7, with TRBD1 matching over 8 bases. The CDR3 loop spans 15 amino acids. Trimming cost V 4 bases and J 3 bases; bases outside gene matches: 8. Per germline, CDR1 LGHNA and CDR2 YSLEER. The CDR3: CASSLIRTGYYEQYF. CDR3 bases: TGCGCCAGCAGCCTCATTAGGACAGGGTACTACGAGCAGTACTTC.

This clonotype has a count of ten or more. The V and J genes are TRBV20-1 and TRBJ1-4; 7 bases line up with TRBD1. CDR3 length: 13 amino acids. Germline V gives CDR1 DFQATT, CDR2 SNEGSKA (reference sequence). V gave up 6 bases and J gave up 7 bases; unmatched junction bases: 8. The CDR3 spells CSAIGDRVEKLFF. CDR3 bases: TGCAGTGCAATAGGCGACAGGGTTGAAAAACTGTTTTTT.

The chain recombines TRBV6-2 or TRBV6-3 with TRBJ1-5, with 7 bases lining up with TRBD1. CDR1 and CDR2 from the germline V gene are MNHEY and SVGEGT. The V segment lost 2 bases and the J segment 1 base; nucleotides outside the gene matches: 8. This CDR3 has 17 amino acids. The DNA for the CDR3 is TGTGCCAGCAGTTACCGAACAGGGGAAGGAAGCAATCAGCCCCAGCATTTT. It codes for CASSYRTGEGSNQPQHF.

This clonotype was seen a handful of times. The CDR3 DNA reads TGCGCCAGCCATGGCAGGGGGTCCGGGGAGCTGTTTTTT. This gives the protein CASHGRGSGELFF. This chain connects TRBV4-1 to TRBJ2-2, with 7 bases aligning to TRBD1. This CDR3 has 13 amino acids. Germline V gene sequence: CDR1 MGHRA, CDR2 YSYEKL. V lost 8 bases to trimming and J lost 6 bases; unmatched junction nucleotides: 6.